This paragraph covers one T cell receptor beta chain sequence. The source of the sample is a study of technical replicates of blood from several donors. The data were produced by immunoSEQ multiplex PCR, yet TCRdb's version contains in-frame clones alone and is incomplete. The table lists some 70,000 clones, 80% to 95% of them singletons. The CDR3 length is 14 residues. The V end lost 2 bases, the J end lost 2 bases, and 9 bases lay between the germline ends. The germline gives CDR1 MNHEY, CDR2 SMNVEV (reference sequence). Sequenced sample: T cells isolated from PBMCs. This TCR came from a human donor in good health. The chain joins TRBV27 to TRBJ1-2; D possibly corresponds to TRBD1 (5 bases). CDR3 loop: CASSLGGGNYGYTF. The CDR3 DNA sequence: TGTGCCAGCAGTTTAGGGGGAGGGAACTATGGCTACACCTTC.